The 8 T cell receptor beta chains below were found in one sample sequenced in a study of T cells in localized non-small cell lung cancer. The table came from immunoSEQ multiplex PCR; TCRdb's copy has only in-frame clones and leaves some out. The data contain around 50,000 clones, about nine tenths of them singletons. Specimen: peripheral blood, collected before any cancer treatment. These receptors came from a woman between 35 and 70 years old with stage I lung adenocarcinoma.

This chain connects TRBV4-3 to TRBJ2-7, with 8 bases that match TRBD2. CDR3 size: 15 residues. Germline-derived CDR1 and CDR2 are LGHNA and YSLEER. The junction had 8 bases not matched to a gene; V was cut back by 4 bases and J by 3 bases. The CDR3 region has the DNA TGCGCCAGCAGCCTCCATTTGCGGGGGGACTACGAGCAGTACTTC. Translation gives CASSLHLRGDYEQYF.

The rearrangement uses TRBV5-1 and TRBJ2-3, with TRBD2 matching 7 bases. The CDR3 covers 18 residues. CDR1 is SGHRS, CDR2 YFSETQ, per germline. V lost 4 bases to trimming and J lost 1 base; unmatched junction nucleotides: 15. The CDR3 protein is CASSPAGVTTDGTDTQYF. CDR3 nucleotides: TGCGCCAGCAGCCCGGCGGGAGTAACGACAGATGGCACAGATACGCAGTATTTT.

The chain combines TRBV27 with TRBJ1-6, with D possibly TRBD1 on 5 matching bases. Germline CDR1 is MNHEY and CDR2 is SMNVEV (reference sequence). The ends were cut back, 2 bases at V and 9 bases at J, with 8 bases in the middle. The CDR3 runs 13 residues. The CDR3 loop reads CASSLRGSSPLHF. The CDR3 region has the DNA TGTGCCAGCAGTTTAAGGGGCTCTTCACCCCTCCACTTT.

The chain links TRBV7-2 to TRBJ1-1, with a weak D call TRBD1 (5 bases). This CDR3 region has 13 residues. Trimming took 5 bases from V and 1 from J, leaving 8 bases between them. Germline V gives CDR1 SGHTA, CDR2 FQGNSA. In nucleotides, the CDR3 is TGTGCCAGCAGCCTGGGACGGAACACTGAAGCTTTCTTT. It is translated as CASSLGRNTEAFF.

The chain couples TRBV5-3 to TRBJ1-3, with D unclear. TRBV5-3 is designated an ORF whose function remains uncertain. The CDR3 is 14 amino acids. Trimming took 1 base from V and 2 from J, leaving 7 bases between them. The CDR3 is CARSLSPPGNTIYF. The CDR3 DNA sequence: TGTGCCAGAAGCTTGAGTCCCCCTGGAAACACCATATATTTT.

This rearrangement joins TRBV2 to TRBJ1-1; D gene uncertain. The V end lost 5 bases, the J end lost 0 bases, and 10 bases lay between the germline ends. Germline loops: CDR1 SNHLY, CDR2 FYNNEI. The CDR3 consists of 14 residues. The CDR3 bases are TGTGCCAGCAGTTTTCGGACGGTGAACACTGAAGCTTTCTTT. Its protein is CASSFRTVNTEAFF.

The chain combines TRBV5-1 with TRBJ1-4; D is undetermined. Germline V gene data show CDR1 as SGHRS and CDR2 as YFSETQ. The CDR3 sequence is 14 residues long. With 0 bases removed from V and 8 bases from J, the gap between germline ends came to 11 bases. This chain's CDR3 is CASSLVGGEEKLFF. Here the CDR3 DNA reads TGCGCCAGCAGCTTGGTTGGAGGAGAGGAAAAACTGTTTTTT.

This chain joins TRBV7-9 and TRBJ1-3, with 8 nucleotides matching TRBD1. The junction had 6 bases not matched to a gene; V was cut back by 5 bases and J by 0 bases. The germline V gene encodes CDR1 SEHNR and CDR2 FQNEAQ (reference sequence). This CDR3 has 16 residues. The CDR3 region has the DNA TGTGCCAGCAGCCTAGACAGGGGATACTCTGGAAACACCATATATTTT. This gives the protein CASSLDRGYSGNTIYF.